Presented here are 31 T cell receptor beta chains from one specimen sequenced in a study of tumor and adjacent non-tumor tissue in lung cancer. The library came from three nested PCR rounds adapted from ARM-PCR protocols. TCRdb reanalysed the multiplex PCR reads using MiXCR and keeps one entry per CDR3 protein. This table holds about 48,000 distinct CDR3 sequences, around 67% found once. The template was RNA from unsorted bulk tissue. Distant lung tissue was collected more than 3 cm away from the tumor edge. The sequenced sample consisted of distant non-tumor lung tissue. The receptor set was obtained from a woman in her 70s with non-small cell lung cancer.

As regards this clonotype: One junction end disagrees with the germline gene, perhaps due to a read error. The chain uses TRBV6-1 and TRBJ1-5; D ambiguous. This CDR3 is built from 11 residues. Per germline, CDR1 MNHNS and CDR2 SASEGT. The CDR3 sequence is CTSSDYLPQRF. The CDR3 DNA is TGTACCAGCAGTGATTACCTACCCCAGCGTTTT.

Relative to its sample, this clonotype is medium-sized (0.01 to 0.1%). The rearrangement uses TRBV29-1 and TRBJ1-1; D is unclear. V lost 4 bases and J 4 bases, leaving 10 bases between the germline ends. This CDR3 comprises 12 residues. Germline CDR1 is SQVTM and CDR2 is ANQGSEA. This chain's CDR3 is CSVGGGGTEAFF. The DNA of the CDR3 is TGCAGCGTTGGAGGTGGCGGCACTGAAGCTTTCTTT.

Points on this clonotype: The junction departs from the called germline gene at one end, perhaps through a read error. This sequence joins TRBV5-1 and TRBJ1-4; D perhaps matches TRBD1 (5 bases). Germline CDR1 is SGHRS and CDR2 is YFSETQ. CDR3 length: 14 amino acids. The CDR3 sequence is CACSGGTTNEKLFF. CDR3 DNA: TGCGCCTGCAGCGGGGGAACCACTAATGAAAAACTGTTTTTT.

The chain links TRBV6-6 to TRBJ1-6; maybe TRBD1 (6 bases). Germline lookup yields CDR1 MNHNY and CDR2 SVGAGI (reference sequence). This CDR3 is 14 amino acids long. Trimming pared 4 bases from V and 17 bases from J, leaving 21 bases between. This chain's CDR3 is CASSSETGLSTFHF. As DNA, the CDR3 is TGTGCCAGCAGTTCAGAGACAGGATTGTCAACCTTCCACTTT.

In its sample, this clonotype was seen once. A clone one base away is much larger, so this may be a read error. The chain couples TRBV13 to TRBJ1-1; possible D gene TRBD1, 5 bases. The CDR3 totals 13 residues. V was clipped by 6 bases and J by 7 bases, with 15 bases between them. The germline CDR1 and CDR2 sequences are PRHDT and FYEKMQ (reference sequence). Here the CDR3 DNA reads TGTGCCAGCAGGCGATGGGGCGCCCATGAAGCTTTCTTT. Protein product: CASRRWGAHEAFF.

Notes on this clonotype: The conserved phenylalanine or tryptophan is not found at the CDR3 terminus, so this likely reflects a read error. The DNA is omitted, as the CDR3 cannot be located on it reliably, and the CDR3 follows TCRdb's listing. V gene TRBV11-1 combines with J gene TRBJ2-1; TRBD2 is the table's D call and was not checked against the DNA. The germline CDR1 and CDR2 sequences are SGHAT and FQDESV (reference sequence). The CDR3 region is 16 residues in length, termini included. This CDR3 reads CASSLALVGLYNEEFS.

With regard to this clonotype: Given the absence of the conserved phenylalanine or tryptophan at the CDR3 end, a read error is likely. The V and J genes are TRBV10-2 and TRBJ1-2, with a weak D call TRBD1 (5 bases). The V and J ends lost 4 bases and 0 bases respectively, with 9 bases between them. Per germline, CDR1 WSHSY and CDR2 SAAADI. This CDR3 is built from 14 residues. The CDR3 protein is CASSARGANYGYTI. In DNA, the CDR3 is TGCGCCAGCAGTGCAAGAGGGGCTAACTATGGCTACACCATT.

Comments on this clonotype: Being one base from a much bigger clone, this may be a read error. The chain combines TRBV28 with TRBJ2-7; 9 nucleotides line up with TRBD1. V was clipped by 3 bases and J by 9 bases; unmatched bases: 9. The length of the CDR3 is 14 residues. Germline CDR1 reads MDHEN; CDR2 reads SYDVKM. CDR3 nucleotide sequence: TGTGCCAGCAGTTTTGGGACAGGGATGGTCGGGCAGTACTTC. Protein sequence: CASSFGTGMVGQYF.

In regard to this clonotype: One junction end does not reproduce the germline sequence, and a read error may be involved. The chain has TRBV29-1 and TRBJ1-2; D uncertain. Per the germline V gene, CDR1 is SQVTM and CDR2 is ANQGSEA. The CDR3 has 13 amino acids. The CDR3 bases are TGCAGCGTTGAGGAGGCAAGCCACTATGGCTACACCTTT. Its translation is CSVEEASHYGYTF.

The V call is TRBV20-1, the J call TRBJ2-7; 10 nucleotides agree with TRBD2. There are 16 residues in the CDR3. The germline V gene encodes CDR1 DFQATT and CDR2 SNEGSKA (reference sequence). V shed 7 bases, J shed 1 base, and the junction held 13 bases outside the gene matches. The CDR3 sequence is CSVQPGTSVNSYEQYF. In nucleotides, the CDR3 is TGCAGTGTTCAGCCCGGGACTAGCGTTAATTCCTACGAGCAGTACTTC.

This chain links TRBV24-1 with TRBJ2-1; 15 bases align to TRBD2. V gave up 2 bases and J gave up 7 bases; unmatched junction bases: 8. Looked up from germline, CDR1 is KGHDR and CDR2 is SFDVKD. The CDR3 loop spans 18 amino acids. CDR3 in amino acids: CATSDSPGLAGGRNEQFF. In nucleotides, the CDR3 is TGTGCCACCAGTGATTCCCCCGGACTAGCGGGAGGGAGGAATGAGCAGTTCTTC.

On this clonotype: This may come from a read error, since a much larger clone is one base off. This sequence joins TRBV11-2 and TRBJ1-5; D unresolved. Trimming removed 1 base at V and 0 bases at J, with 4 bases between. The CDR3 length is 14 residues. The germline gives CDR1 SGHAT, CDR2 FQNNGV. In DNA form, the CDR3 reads TGTGCCAGCAGCTTAGGGGGTAGCAATCAGCCCCAGCATTTT. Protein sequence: CASSLGGSNQPQHF.

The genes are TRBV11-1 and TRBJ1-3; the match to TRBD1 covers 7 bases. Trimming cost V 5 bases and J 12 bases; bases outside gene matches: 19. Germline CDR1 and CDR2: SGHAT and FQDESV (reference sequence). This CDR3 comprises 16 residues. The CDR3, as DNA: TGTGCCAGCAGCCTATGGACAGGACGATCTGGAAGCATCATATATTTT. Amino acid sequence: CASSLWTGRSGSIIYF.

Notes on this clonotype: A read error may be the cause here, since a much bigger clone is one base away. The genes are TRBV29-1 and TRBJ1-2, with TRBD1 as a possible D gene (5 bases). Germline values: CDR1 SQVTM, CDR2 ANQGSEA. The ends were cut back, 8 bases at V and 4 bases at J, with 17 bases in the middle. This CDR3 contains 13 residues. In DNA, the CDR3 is TGCAGCAGGCTGTTAGGGGCGACCTATGGCTACACCTTC. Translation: CSRLLGATYGYTF. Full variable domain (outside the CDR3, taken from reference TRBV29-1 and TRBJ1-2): SAVISQKPSRDICQRGTSLTIQCQVDSQVTMMFWYRQQPGQSLTLIATANQGSEATYESGFVIDKFPISRPNLTFSTLTVSNMSPEDSSIYLCSRLLGATYGYTFGSGTRLTVV.

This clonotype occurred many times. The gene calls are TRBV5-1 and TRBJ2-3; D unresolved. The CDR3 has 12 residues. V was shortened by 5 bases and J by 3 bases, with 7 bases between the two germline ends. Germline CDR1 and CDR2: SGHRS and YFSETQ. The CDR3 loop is CASSYTTDTQYF. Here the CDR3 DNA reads TGCGCCAGCAGTTATACGACAGATACGCAGTATTTT.

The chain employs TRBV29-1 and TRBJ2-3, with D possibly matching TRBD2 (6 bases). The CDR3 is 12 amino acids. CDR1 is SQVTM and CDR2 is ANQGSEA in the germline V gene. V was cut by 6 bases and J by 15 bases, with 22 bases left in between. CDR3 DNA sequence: TGCAGCGTCGTCCCGCGGGGAGATATGCAATATTTT. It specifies CSVVPRGDMQYF.

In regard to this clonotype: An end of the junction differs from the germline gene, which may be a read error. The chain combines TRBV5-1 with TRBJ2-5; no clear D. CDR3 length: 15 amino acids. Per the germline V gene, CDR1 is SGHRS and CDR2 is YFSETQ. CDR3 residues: CASSLGSVTQESQHF. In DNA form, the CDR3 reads TGCGCCAGCAGCTTGGGGTCGGTGACACAAGAGAGCCAGCACTTC.

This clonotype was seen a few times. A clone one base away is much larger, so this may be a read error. CDR3 DNA sequence: TGTGCCAGCAGTCGACGTACACACTCGAGCTCTGGAAACACCTTATATTTT. This gives the protein CASSRRTHSSSGNTLYF. The chain couples TRBV6-5 to TRBJ1-3, with D uncertain. The CDR3 has 17 amino acids. Germline V gene data show CDR1 as MNHEY and CDR2 as SVGAGI.

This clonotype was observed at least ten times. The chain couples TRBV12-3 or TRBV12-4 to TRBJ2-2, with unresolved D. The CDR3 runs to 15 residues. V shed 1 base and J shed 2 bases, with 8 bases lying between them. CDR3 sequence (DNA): TGTGCCAGCAGTTTAGGGGCGATAAACACCGGGGAGCTGTTTTTT. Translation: CASSLGAINTGELFF.

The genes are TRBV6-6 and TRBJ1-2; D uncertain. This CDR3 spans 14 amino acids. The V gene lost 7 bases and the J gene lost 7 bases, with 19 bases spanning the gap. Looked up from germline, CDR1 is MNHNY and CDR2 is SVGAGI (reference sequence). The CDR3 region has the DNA TGTGCCAGCAACACCGGGATAGGGCGGGGTGGCTACACCTTC. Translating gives CASNTGIGRGGYTF.

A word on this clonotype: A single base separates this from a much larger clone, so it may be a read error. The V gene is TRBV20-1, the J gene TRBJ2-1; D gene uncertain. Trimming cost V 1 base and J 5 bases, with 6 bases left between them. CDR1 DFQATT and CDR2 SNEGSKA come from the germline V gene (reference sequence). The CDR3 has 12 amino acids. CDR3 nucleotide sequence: TGCAGTGCTAGAGGGAGAGACAATGAGCAGTTCTTC. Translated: CSARGRDNEQFF.

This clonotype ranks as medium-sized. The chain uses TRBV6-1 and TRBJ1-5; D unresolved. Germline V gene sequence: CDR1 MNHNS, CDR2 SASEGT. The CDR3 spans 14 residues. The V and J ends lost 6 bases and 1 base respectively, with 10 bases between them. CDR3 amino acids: CASSPEGSNQPQHF. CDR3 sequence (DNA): TGTGCCAGCAGCCCCGAGGGCAGCAATCAGCCCCAGCATTTT.

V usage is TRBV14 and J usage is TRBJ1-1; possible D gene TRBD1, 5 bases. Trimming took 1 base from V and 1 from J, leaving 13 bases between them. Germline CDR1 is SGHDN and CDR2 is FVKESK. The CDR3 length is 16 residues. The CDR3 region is CASSQGSKGTNTEAFF. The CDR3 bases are TGTGCCAGCAGCCAAGGTTCTAAGGGGACGAACACTGAAGCTTTCTTT.

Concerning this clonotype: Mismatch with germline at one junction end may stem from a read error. The CDR3 DNA reads TGTGCCAGCATCTTACTAGACGGATGCAATGAACAGTTCTTC. This translates into CASILLDGCNEQFF. V gene TRBV7-3 combines with J gene TRBJ2-1, with D perhaps TRBD2 (5 bases). CDR1 SGHTA and CDR2 FQGTGA come from the germline V gene. The CDR3 is made up of 14 amino acids. Drawing the rest from reference TRBV7-3 and TRBJ2-1, the complete variable domain is GAGVSQTPSNKVTEKGKYVELRCDPISGHTALYWYRQSLGQGPEFLIYFQGTGAADDSGLPNDRFFAVRPEGSVSTLKIQRTERGDSAVYLCASILLDGCNEQFFGPGTRLTVL.

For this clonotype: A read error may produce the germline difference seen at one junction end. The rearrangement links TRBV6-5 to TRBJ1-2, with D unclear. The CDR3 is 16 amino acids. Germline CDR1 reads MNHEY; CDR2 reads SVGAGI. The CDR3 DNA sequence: TGTACCAGCAGTCCACAAATCGGGATAATTAACTATGGCTACACCTTC. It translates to CTSSPQIGIINYGYTF.

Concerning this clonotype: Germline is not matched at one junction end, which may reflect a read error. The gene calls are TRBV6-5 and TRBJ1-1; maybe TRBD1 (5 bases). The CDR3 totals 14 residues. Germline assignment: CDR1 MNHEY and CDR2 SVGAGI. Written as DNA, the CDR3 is TGTGCCAGCAGCTCCCCTGGACAATTCAGTGAAGCTATCTTT. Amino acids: CASSSPGQFSEAIF.

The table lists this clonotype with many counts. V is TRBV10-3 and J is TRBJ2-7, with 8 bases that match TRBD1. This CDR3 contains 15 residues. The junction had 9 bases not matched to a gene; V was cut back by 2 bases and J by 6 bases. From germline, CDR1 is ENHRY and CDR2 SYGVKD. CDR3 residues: CAISERLGQDREQYF. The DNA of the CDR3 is TGTGCCATCAGTGAGAGATTGGGACAGGATCGCGAGCAGTACTTC.

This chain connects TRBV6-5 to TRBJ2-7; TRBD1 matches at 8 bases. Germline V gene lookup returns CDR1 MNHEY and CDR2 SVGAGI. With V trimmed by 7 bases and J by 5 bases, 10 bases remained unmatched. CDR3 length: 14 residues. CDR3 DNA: TGTGCCAGCACACTGACAGGGGATAGGAACGAGCAGTACTTC. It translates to CASTLTGDRNEQYF.

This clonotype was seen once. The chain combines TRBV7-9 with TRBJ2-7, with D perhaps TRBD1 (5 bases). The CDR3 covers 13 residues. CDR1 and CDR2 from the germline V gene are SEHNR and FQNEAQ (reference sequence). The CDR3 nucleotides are TGTGTAAGCAGCTTCCCAAGGGGCTACGAGCAGTACTTC. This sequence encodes CVSSFPRGYEQYF.

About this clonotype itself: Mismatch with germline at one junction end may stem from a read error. The chain's CDR3 is CGSSRPTGTSRTEAFF. CDR3 in DNA: TGTGGCAGCAGCCGACCGACAGGGACTTCTCGCACTGAAGCTTTCTTT. The chain carries TRBV28 and TRBJ1-1, with 7 positions matching TRBD1. The CDR3 contains 16 residues. Germline V gene data show CDR1 as MDHEN and CDR2 as SYDVKM.

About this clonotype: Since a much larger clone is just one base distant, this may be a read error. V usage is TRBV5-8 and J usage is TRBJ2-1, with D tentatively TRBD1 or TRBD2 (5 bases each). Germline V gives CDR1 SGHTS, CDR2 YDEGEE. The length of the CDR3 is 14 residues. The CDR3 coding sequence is TGTGACAGCGTGAACCGGGGCGTTTACAATGAGCAGTTCTTC. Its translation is CDSVNRGVYNEQFF.